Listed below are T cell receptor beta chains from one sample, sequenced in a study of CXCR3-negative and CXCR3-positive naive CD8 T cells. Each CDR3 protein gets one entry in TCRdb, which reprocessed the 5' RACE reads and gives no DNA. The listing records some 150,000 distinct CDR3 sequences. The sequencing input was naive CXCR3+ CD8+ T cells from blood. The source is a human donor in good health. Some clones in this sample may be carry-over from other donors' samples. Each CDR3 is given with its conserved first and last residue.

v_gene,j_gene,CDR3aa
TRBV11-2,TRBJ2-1,CASSTSLAGGPYNEQFF
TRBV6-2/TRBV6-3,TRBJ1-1,CASSSSGREMNTEAFF
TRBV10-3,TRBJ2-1,CAISHSGTRNNEQFF
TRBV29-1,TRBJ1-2,CSVWGEPYGYTF
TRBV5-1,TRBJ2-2,CASSYVEGTGELFF
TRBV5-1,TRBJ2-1,CASSPDTGAGGNEQFF
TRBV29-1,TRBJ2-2,CSVVVSDTGELFF
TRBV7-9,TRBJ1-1,CASSEDSTEAFF
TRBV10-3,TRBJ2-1,CAISEAGVVYNEQFF
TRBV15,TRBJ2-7,CATSRDRISYEQYF
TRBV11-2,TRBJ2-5,CASSLWRQETQYF
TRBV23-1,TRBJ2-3,CASSQWDRGYSTDTQYF
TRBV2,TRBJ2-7,CASNLRAYEQYF
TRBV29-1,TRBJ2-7,CSVELSGVYNEQFF
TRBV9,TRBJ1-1,CASSGGQGARAFF
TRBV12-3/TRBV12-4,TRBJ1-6,CASSSSGPRNSPLHF
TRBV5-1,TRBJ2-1,CASSLTGDRAYNEHFF
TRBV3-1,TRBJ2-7,CASSQDRTSFYEQYF
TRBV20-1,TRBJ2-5,CSARDPASGRAEYQETQYF
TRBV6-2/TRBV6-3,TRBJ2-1,CASSYSSPLAGAYNEQFF
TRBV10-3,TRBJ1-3,CAIWDGQTGNTIYF
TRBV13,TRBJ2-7,CASSFQLAASYEQYF
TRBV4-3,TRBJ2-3,CASSRGVLVGTDTQYF
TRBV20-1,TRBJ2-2,CSASPWDRGFGGELFF
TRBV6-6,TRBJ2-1,CASSVSGGTYNEQFF